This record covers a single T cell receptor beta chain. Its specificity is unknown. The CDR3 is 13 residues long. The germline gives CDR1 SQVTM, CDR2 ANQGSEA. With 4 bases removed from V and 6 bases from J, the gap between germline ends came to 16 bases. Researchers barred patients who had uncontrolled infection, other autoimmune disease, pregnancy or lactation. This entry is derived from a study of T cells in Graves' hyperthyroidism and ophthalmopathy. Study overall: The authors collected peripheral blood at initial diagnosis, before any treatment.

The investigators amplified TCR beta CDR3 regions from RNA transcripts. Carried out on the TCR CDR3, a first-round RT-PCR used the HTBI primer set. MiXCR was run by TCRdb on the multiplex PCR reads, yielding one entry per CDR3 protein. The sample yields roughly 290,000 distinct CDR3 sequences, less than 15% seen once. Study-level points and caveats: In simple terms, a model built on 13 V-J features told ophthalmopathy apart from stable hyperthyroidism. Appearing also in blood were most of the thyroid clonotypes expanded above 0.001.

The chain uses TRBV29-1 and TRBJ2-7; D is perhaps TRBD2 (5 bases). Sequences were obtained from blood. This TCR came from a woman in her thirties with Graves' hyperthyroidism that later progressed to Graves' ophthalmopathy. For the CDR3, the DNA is TGCAGCGTTGCCTCTGGCCTAGCTTCCGAGCAGTACTTC. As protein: CSVASGLASEQYF.